This is a list of T cell receptor beta chains from one sample in a study of regulatory T cells in long-lasting Graves disease. From the multiplex PCR reads, TCRdb called clonotypes with MiXCR, one entry per CDR3 protein. The table includes 350,000 to 500,000 distinct CDR3 sequences, over 15% detected once. The sample was also linked to a second study, of T cells in Graves' hyperthyroidism and ophthalmopathy.

The sequencing used peripheral blood mononuclear cells (PBMCs), collected at new diagnosis, from a patient treated with antithyroid drugs. All receptors derive from a woman aged 18-30 years with Graves disease. CDR3s include the opening cysteine and the closing phenylalanine or tryptophan. D genes are given only for firm matches. Only some rows state a clone size, as once, few, many or a class for expanded clones.

>many|TRBV4-2|-|TRBJ1-1
TGTGCCAGCAGCCAAACAGGAGGAATTGAAGCTTTCTTT
CASSQTGGIEAFF
>-|TRBV28|TRBD2|TRBJ2-5
TGTGCCAGCAGCTTAGGCGGACTAGTGCGGGAGACCCAGTACTTC
CASSLGGLVRETQYF
>many|TRBV7-3|TRBD2|TRBJ2-7
TGTGCCAGCAGCCAGATCGTGGCGGGACTAGCGATCTCCTACGAGCAGTACTTC
CASSQIVAGLAISYEQYF
>-|TRBV18|-|TRBJ2-7
TGTGCCAGCTCACATGGACAGGGACTAGAGCAGTACTTC
CASSHGQGLEQYF
>many|TRBV7-7|TRBD2|TRBJ2-1
TGTGCTAGCAGCCCACTAGCGGGAGCCTCCAATGAGCAGTTCTTC
CASSPLAGASNEQFF
>-|TRBV9|TRBD2|TRBJ2-3
TGTGCCAGCAGCGTGACTAGCGGATTCACAGATACGCAGTATTTT
CASSVTSGFTDTQYF
>many|TRBV7-8|TRBD2|TRBJ2-3
TGTGCCAGCAGCTTCGGACTAGGGGCAGATACGCAGTATTTT
CASSFGLGADTQYF
>-|TRBV5-1|-|TRBJ1-1
TGCGCCAGCAGCTCGAACAGGGTTAACACTGAAGCTTTCTTT
CASSSNRVNTEAFF
>many|TRBV28|-|TRBJ1-4
TGTGCCACCTATGGGGTTAATGAAAAACTGTTTTTT
CATYGVNEKLFF
>many|TRBV28|TRBD1|TRBJ1-2
TGTGCCAGCAGTTACTATAGCACGCGGGACAGCCATGGCTACACCTTC
CASSYYSTRDSHGYTF
>many|TRBV6-5|TRBD2|TRBJ2-1
TGTGCCAGCAGTTACTCTCGGTCTGGGACTAGCCCGTTCTTC
CASSYSRSGTSPFF
>-|TRBV30|TRBD2|TRBJ2-1
TGTGCCGGGGGATTGGGGACTAGCGTTCACAATGAGCAGTTCTTC
CAGGLGTSVHNEQFF
>many|TRBV28|-|TRBJ2-2
TGTGCCAGCAGTTCGCCCGACTCGGGACAAGCGAACACCGGGGAGCTGTTTTTT
CASSSPDSGQANTGELFF
>-|TRBV14|-|TRBJ1-5
TGTGCCAGCAGCCAACGGGGGTTGGGTCAGCCCCAGCATTTT
CASSQRGLGQPQHF
>-|TRBV9|-|TRBJ1-1
TGTGCCAGCAGCGTAGTTCGGGAGCTGAACACTGAAGCTTTCTTT
CASSVVRELNTEAFF